What follows describes a single T cell receptor (beta chain). The V and J ends lost 10 bases and 0 bases respectively, with 18 bases between them. This CDR3 has 16 residues. Germline-derived CDR1 and CDR2 are MDHEN and SYDVKM. The data were obtained in a study of shared clonotypes between healthy human individuals. Here immunoSEQ multiplex PCR was the method, and the copy in TCRdb shows in-frame clones only, minus some. The sample has about 680,000 clones, roughly 70% seen once. The chain couples TRBV28 to TRBJ2-2, with unresolved D. The sample was memory CD4+ T cells sorted from blood. The subset here: CD45RA-negative fraction. This TCR was sampled from a woman aged 25-40 years in good health. CDR3 DNA: TGTGCCACCACGTCACACCCTCCTTCGAACACCGGGGAGCTGTTTTTT. Encoded protein: CATTSHPPSNTGELFF.